The source of this TCR beta chain is a study of radiation and T cells in renal cell carcinoma. Noted time point: blood 4 weeks post-SBRT, at nephrectomy. Stated treatment: 15 Gy SBRT to primary tumor, nephrectomy 4 weeks later. Radiation-treated patients gave blood at baseline, week 2 and week 4. The tumor was a clear cell renal cell carcinoma. Measured with immunoSEQ multiplex PCR; TCRdb has only the in-frame clones, and not every one. Seen here are 75,000 to 90,000 clones, 89% observed once, and the top ten hold about 5.8%. Material: blood, obtained from a patient whose treatment included radiotherapy and nephrectomy. The clonotype comes from a woman aged 70-85 years with renal cell carcinoma.

The chain's CDR3 is CASSVEASGFEQYF. As DNA, the CDR3 is TGTGCCAGCAGCGTAGAGGCTAGCGGGTTCGAGCAGTACTTC. The chain employs TRBV9 and TRBJ2-7, with 8 bases that match TRBD2. In germline, CDR1 is SGDLS, CDR2 YYNGEE. The CDR3 consists of 14 residues. V shed 0 bases and J 6 bases; nucleotides not matched to a gene: 5.